Listed below are T cell receptor beta chains from one sample, sequenced in a study of blood T cell repertoires in COVID-19. The protocol was immunoSEQ multiplex PCR, while the TCRdb copy is restricted to in-frame clones and leaves out a portion. The sample comprises a few hundred thousand clones, around 80% of which are singletons, and around 3.5% rests with the top ten. The sequenced sample was peripheral blood. These receptors came from a woman aged 18-30 years with acute or convalescent COVID-19. Both conserved end residues are part of each CDR3. D genes are given only for firm matches.

d_call j_call v_call cdr3_aa
- TRBJ2-3 TRBV11-3 CASSLSQDTQYF
TRBD1 TRBJ2-2 TRBV27 CASHRDSLNTGELFF
TRBD1 TRBJ2-1 TRBV5-4 CASSLVQGVFSYNEQFF
- TRBJ1-2 TRBV19 CASSDRSRYGYTF
TRBD1 TRBJ1-2 TRBV7-9 CASSRWGTGSYGYTF
TRBD2 TRBJ2-7 TRBV7-2 CASSLIPWEGLSYEQYF
- TRBJ1-3 TRBV2 CASSEQGTNTIYF
- TRBJ2-7 TRBV11-2 CASSLEQDYYEQYF
- TRBJ2-7 TRBV14 CASSQDSYEQYF
TRBD1 TRBJ1-2 TRBV5-1 CASNRDRGSYGYTF
- TRBJ2-3 TRBV4-1 CASSQGPKQRRVRDTDTQYF
- TRBJ2-4 TRBV24-1 CATRISGFGKNIQYF
- TRBJ1-2 TRBV5-1 CASSLGLLNYGYTF
TRBD1 TRBJ2-7 TRBV9 CASSVGQGYNEQYF
- TRBJ2-4 TRBV5-4 CASSLGAGFGKNIQYF
- TRBJ2-1 TRBV10-3 CAISESSGATQFF
TRBD1 TRBJ1-1 TRBV11-2 CASSQTTGSYAEAFF
- TRBJ1-1 TRBV27 CASSNRVGTEAFF
TRBD2 TRBJ2-7 TRBV5-1 CASSVSGSNEQYF
TRBD1 TRBJ1-6 TRBV4-3 CASSHRGRNSPLHF
TRBD2 TRBJ2-3 TRBV29-1 CSVRGLAGGDTQYF
TRBD2 TRBJ2-3 TRBV6-4 CASSDYGTSGSDTQYF
- TRBJ1-6 TRBV6-2/TRBV6-3 CASSSSVEYSPLHF
TRBD1 TRBJ2-7 TRBV27 CASGTGGYEQYF
- TRBJ1-1 TRBV7-9 CASSSLNDPWGLAFF
TRBD2 TRBJ2-5 TRBV29-1 CSGDSGSRSGETQYF
- TRBJ1-2 TRBV2 CASDRTGIGYTF
TRBD1 TRBJ2-7 TRBV27 CASSFTGTGNYEQYF
TRBD2 TRBJ2-5 TRBV9 CASSVEVGGETQYF
TRBD1 TRBJ1-2 TRBV13 CASSSLSTGIGGYTF
- TRBJ1-2 TRBV19 CASSRASNYGYTF
TRBD2 TRBJ2-2 TRBV4-2 CASSQDLSGRNTGELFF
- TRBJ2-7 TRBV7-9 CASSSENYEQYF
- TRBJ2-5 TRBV14 CASSQEGDFLETQYF
- TRBJ1-2 TRBV19 CASTHLGGRSNYGYTF
TRBD1 TRBJ1-1 TRBV4-3 CASSPFAGTENTEAFF
TRBD1 TRBJ1-2 TRBV28 CASSPGTGVYGYTF
TRBD2 TRBJ2-1 TRBV14 CASSQVGGSDEQFF
- TRBJ1-5 TRBV2 CASTKDGAGSQPQHF
- TRBJ2-5 TRBV9 CASSVGATGTQETQYF
- TRBJ2-1 TRBV3-1/TRBV3-2 CASSLGGSYNEQFF
TRBD1 TRBJ2-3 TRBV5-1 CASSLGTGIRAQYF
- TRBJ1-1 TRBV27 CASSLRGGTEAFF
- TRBJ2-1 TRBV13 CASSFGAEVYNEQFF
- TRBJ1-2 TRBV15 CATSRAENYGYTF
TRBD1 TRBJ2-7 TRBV5-8 CASSPTGGATYEQYF
- TRBJ2-7 TRBV19 CASSISNYEQYF
TRBD2 TRBJ2-3 TRBV13 CASSPPGPGLAGGRTDTQYF
- TRBJ1-5 TRBV7-9 CASSPWEGGRNQPQHF
- TRBJ1-2 TRBV24-1 CATSENEGQYLGYTF